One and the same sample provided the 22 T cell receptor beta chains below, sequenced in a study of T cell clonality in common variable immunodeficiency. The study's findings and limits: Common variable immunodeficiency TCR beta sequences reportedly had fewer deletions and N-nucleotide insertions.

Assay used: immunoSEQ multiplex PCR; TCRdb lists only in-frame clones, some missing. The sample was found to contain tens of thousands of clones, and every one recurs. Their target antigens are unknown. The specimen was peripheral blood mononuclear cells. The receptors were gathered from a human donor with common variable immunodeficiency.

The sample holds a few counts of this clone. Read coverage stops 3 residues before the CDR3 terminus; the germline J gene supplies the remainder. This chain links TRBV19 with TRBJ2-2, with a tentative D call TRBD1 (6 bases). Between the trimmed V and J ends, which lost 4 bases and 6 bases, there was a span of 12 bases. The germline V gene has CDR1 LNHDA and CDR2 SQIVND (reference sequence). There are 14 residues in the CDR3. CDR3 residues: CASSTLQGPGELFF. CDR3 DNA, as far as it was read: TGTGCCAGTAGTACCTTACAGGGTCCCGGGGAG. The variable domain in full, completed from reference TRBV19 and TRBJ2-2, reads DGGITQSPKYLFRKEGQNVTLSCEQNLNHDAMYWYRQDPGQGLRLIYYSQIVNDFQKGDIAEGYSVSREKKESFPLTVTSAQKNPTAFYLCASSTLQGPGELFFGEGSRLTVL.

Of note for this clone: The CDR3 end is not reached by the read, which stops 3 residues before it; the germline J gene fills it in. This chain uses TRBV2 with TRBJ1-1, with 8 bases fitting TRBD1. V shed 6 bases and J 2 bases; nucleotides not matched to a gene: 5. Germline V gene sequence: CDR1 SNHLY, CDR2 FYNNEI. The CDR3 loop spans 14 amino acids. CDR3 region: CASRDRVGNTEAFF. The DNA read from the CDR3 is TGTGCCAGCAGGGACAGGGTAGGTAACACTGAA.

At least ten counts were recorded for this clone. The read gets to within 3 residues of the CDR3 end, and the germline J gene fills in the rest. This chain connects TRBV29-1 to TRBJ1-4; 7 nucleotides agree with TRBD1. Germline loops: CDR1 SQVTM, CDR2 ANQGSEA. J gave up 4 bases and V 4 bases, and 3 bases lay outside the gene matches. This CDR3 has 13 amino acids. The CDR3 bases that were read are TGCAGCGTTGGGGGACAGTATAATGAAAAA. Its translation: CSVGGQYNEK. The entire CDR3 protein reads CSVGGQYNEKLFF.

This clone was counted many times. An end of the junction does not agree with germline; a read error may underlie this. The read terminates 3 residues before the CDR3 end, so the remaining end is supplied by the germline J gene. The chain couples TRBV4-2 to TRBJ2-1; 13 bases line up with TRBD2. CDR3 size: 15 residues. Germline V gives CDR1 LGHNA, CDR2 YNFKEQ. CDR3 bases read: TGCGCCAGCAGCCAACTAGCGGGAGGGTACAATGAG. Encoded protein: CASSQLAGGYNE. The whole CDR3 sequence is CASSQLAGGYNEQFF.

This CDR3 reads CASSRSGLENYEQYF. The covered CDR3 bases are TGTGCCAGCAGCCGTTCGGGACTAGAAAACTACGAG. The chain couples TRBV5-5 to TRBJ2-7, with 8 positions matching TRBD2. The read finishes 3 residues shy of the CDR3 end, and the germline J gene is used to complete it. Germline CDR1 and CDR2: SGHKS and YYEKEE (reference sequence). Trimming took 4 bases from V and 3 from J; bases not matched to a gene: 9. The length of the CDR3 is 15 residues.

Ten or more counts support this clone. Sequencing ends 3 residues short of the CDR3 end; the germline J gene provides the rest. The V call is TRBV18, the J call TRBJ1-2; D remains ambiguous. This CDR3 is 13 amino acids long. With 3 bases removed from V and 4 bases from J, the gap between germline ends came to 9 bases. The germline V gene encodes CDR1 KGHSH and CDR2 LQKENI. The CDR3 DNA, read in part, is TGTGCCAGCTCACCCGGGTCGGGCTATGGC. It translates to CASSPGSGYG. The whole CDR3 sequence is CASSPGSGYGYTF.

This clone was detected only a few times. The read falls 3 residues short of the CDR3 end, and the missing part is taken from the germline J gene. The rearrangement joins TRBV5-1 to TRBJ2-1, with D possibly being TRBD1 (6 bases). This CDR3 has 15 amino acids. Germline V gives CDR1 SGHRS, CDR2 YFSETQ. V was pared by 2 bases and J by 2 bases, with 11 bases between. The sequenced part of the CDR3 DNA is TGCGCCAGCAGCTTTGCAGGGGAAACCTACAATGAG. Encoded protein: CASSFAGETYNE. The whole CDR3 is CASSFAGETYNEQFF.

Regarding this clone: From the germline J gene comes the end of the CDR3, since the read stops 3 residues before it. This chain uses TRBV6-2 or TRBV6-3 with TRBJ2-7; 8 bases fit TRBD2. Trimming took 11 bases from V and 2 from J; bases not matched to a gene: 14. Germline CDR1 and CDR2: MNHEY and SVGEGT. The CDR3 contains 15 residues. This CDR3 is CAASRELAGPYEQYF. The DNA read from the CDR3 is TGTGCCGCCTCACGGGAGCTAGCGGGCCCCTACGAG.

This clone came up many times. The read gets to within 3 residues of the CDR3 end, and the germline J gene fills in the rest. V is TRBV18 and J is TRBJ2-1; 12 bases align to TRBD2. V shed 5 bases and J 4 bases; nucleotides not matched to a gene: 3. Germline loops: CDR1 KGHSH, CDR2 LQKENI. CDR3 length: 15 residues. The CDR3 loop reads CASSSGLAGYNEQFF. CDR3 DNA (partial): TGTGCCAGCTCATCAGGACTAGCGGGGTACAATGAG.

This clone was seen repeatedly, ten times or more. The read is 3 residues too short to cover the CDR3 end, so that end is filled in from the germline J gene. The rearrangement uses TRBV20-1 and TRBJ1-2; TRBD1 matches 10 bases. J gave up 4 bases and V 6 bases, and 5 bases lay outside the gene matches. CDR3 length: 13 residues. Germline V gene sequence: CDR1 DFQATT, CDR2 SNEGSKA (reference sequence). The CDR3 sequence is CSAKGQGPYGYTF. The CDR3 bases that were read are TGCAGTGCCAAGGGACAGGGGCCCTATGGC.

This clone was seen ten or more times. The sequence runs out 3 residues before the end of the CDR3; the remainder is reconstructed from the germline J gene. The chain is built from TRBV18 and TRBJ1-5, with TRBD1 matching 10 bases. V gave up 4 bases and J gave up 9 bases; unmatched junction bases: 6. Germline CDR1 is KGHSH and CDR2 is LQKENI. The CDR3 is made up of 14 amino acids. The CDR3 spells CASSLGTGEWPQHF. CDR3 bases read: TGTGCCAGCTCACTTGGGACAGGGGAGTGGCCC.

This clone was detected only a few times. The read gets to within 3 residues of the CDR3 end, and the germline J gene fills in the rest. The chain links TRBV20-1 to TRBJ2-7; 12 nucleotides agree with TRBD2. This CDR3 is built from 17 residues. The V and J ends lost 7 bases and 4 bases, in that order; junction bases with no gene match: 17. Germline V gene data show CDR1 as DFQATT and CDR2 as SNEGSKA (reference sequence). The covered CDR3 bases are TGCAGTGTTCACCGGGACAGGACTAGCGGGATACGGTACGAG. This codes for CSVHRDRTSGIRYE. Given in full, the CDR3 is CSVHRDRTSGIRYEQYF.

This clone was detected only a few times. CDR3 protein: CASSSSARGYEQYF. CDR3 bases read: TGTGCCAGCAGCTCATCGGCCAGGGGCTACGAG. V is TRBV11-2 and J is TRBJ2-7; D is possibly TRBD1 (6 bases). The read gets to within 3 residues of the CDR3 end, and the germline J gene fills in the rest. Trimming cost V 4 bases and J 3 bases, with 13 bases left between them. CDR1 SGHAT and CDR2 FQNNGV come from the germline V gene. The length of the CDR3 is 14 residues. Looking up the rest from reference TRBV11-2 and TRBJ2-7 gives the full variable domain: EAGVAQSPRYKIIEKRQSVAFWCNPISGHATLYWYQQILGQGPKLLIQFQNNGVVDDSQLPKDRFSAERLKGVDSTLKIQPAKLEDSAVYLCASSSSARGYEQYFGPGTRLTVT.

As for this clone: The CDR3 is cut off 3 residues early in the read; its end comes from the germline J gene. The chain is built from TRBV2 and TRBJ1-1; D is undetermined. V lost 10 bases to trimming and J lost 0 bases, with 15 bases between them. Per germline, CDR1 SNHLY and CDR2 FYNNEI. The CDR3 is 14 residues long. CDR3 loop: CANSGSGVNTEAFF. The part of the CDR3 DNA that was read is TGTGCCAACTCCGGATCAGGAGTGAACACTGAA.

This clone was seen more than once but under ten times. CDR3 bases read: TGTGCCAGCAGCCCCCACACCCGGACAGGGGTTCGT. Encoded protein: CASSPHTRTGVR. The full CDR3 protein reads CASSPHTRTGVRAFF. The genes are TRBV7-9 and TRBJ1-1; 9 bases fit TRBD1. Read coverage stops 3 residues before the CDR3 terminus; the germline J gene supplies the remainder. Germline V gene data show CDR1 as SEHNR and CDR2 as FQNEAQ (reference sequence). This CDR3 has 15 residues.

The part of the CDR3 DNA that was read is TGTGCCAGTAGTCTCCTAGGGGCAGGGAGAACCCAAGAGACC. Translation gives CASSLLGAGRTQET. The CDR3, in full, reads CASSLLGAGRTQETQYF. The rearrangement links TRBV19 to TRBJ2-5, with D perhaps matching TRBD1 or TRBD2 (5 bases each). The missing CDR3 end, 3 residues past where the read stops, is filled in from the germline J gene. Looked up from germline, CDR1 is LNHDA and CDR2 is SQIVND (reference sequence). Trimming left V 5 bases short and J 1 base short, with 20 bases between. The CDR3 consists of 17 residues. The full variable domain, in which reference TRBV19 and TRBJ2-5 provide the parts outside the CDR3, is DGGITQSPKYLFRKEGQNVTLSCEQNLNHDAMYWYRQDPGQGLRLIYYSQIVNDFQKGDIAEGYSVSREKKESFPLTVTSAQKNPTAFYLCASSLLGAGRTQETQYFGPGTRLLVL.

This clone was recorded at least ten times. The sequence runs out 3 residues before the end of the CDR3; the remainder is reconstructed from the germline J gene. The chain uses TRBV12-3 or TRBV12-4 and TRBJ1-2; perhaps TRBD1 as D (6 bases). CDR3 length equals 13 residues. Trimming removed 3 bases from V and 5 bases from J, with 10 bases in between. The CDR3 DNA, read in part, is TGTGCCAGCAGTTTGAACAGGGCGTATGGC. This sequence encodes CASSLNRAYG. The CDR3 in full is CASSLNRAYGYTF.

The sequenced part of the CDR3 DNA is TGCAGTGCTAGAGTCCCGGGGCTGGTAGGGGGACCC. Its protein product is CSARVPGLVGGP. The entire CDR3 sequence reads CSARVPGLVGGPQHF. The chain combines TRBV20-1 with TRBJ1-5, with a possible D match to TRBD1 (6 bases). The missing CDR3 end, 3 residues past where the read stops, is filled in from the germline J gene. The germline gives CDR1 DFQATT, CDR2 SNEGSKA (reference sequence). This CDR3 region has 15 residues.

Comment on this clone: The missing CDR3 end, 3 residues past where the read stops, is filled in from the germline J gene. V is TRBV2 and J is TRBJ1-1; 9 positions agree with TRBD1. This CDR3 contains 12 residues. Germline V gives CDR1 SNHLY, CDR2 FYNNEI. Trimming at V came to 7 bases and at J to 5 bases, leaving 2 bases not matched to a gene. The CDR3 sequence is CASMGTGTEAFF. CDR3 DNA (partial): TGTGCCAGCATGGGGACAGGGACTGAA.

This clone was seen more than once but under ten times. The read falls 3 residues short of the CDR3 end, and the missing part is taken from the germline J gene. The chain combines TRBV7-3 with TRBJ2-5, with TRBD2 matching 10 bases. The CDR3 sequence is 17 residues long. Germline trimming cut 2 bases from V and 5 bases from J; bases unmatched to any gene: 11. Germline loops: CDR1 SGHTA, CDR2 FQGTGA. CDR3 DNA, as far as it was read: TGTGCCAGCAGCTTACTGCCTCGAGCGGGAGGGGGCGAGACC. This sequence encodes CASSLLPRAGGGET. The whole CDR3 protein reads CASSLLPRAGGGETQYF. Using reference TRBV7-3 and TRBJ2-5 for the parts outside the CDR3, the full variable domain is GAGVSQTPSNKVTEKGKYVELRCDPISGHTALYWYRQSLGQGPEFLIYFQGTGAADDSGLPNDRFFAVRPEGSVSTLKIQRTERGDSAVYLCASSLLPRAGGGETQYFGPGTRLLVL.

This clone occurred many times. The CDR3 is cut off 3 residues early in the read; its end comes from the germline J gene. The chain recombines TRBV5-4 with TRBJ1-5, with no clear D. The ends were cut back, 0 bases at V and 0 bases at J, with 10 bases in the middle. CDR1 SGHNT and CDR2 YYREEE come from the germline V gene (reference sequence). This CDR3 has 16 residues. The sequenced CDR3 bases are TGTGCCAGCAGCTTGGGAGCTCCTGATAGCAATCAGCCC. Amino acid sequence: CASSLGAPDSNQP. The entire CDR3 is CASSLGAPDSNQPQHF.

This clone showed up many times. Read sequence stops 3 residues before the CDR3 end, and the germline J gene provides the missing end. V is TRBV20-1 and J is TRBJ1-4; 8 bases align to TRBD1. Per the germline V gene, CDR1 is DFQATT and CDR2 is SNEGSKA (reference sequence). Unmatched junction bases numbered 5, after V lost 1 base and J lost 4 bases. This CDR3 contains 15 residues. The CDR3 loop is CSARALDRVNEKLFF. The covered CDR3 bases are TGCAGTGCTAGAGCCCTGGACAGGGTTAATGAAAAA.